A single sample is the source of the 11 T cell receptor beta chains below, sequenced in a study of blood T cell repertoires in COVID-19. Some clones are missing from TCRdb's copy, which holds only in-frame ones; the method was immunoSEQ multiplex PCR. The sample carries about 250,000 clones, around nine tenths recorded once. The specimen was peripheral blood. Source of these receptors: an older woman who had recovered from COVID-19.

V usage is TRBV7-2 and J usage is TRBJ1-1; D is undetermined. V lost 3 bases and J lost 2, with 7 bases in between. The CDR3 has 13 amino acids. Germline V gives CDR1 SGHTA, CDR2 FQGNSA. The CDR3 DNA reads as TGTGCCAGCAGCTTCGTCCCCAACACTGAAGCTTTCTTT. It specifies CASSFVPNTEAFF.

As concerns this clone: The sample has other DNA sequences that encode this CDR3 too. This sequence joins TRBV12-3 or TRBV12-4 and TRBJ1-5, with D possibly matching TRBD1 (5 bases). The length of the CDR3 is 13 residues. The V end lost 5 bases, the J end lost 4 bases, and 9 bases lay between the germline ends. As DNA, the CDR3 is TGTGCCAGCAGTACCGGGGGGAATCAGCCCCAGCATTTT. It encodes CASSTGGNQPQHF.

Details on this clone: Other DNA sequences of this sample code for an identical CDR3. V is TRBV7-3 and J is TRBJ2-5, with D perhaps matching TRBD2 (6 bases). Trimming stripped 6 bases from V and 2 bases from J, with 13 bases between. CDR3 length: 14 amino acids. Germline CDR1 SGHTA, CDR2 FQGTGA. Here the CDR3 reads CASSPTGLQETQYF. In DNA, the CDR3 is TGTGCCAGCAGTCCAACTGGACTACAAGAGACCCAGTACTTC.

Here the CDR3 reads CASNPGQHQETQYF. In DNA form, the CDR3 reads TGCGCCAGCAACCCGGGACAGCACCAAGAGACCCAGTACTTC. This chain links TRBV5-1 with TRBJ2-5; 7 nucleotides align to TRBD1. The junction had 5 bases not matched to a gene; V was cut back by 6 bases and J by 0 bases. This CDR3 is 14 amino acids long. The germline V gene encodes CDR1 SGHRS and CDR2 YFSETQ.

The V gene is TRBV27, the J gene TRBJ2-7; 11 nucleotides match TRBD1. Germline V gene lookup returns CDR1 MNHEY and CDR2 SMNVEV (reference sequence). Trimming removed 2 bases from V and 2 bases from J; junction bases left unmatched: 2. The CDR3 is 15 amino acids. The CDR3 sequence: CASSLKGQGAYEQYF. The CDR3 region has the DNA TGTGCCAGCAGTTTAAAGGGACAGGGGGCCTACGAGCAGTACTTC.

The rearrangement uses TRBV14 and TRBJ1-5; no clear D gene. The V end was cut by 4 bases, the J end by 1 base, with 11 bases between. There are 15 residues in the CDR3. Per germline, CDR1 SGHDN and CDR2 FVKESK. The CDR3 nucleotides read TGTGCCAGCAGCCGGGGAACGGGAAGCAATCAGCCCCAGCATTTT. Amino acids: CASSRGTGSNQPQHF.

The J gene is TRBJ2-2, the V gene TRBV2; maybe TRBD1 (6 bases). The germline V gene encodes CDR1 SNHLY and CDR2 FYNNEI. The CDR3 extends over 15 amino acids. The V gene lost 4 bases and the J gene lost 4 bases, with 13 bases spanning the gap. CDR3 bases: TGTGCCAGCAGTGGGGTGGGGGCCCTCACCGGGGAGCTGTTTTTT. It codes for CASSGVGALTGELFF.

The chain uses TRBV19 and TRBJ2-3; TRBD2 agrees at 14 bases. This CDR3 is built from 15 residues. The junction had 3 bases not matched to a gene; V was cut back by 6 bases and J by 4 bases. The germline V gene encodes CDR1 LNHDA and CDR2 SQIVND (reference sequence). This chain's CDR3 is CASRWGLAGADTQYF. The CDR3 nucleotides read TGTGCCAGTAGATGGGGACTAGCGGGGGCAGATACGCAGTATTTT.

The genes are TRBV11-2 and TRBJ1-1; D remains unclear. The CDR3 loop spans 13 amino acids. The germline gives CDR1 SGHAT, CDR2 FQNNGV. Trimming took off 2 bases at V and 5 bases at J, with 9 bases between the two ends. Here the CDR3 reads CASSLFQETEAFF. DNA of the CDR3: TGTGCCAGCAGCTTATTTCAGGAAACTGAAGCTTTCTTT.

V gene TRBV10-3 combines with J gene TRBJ2-7; TRBD1 matches 9 bases. V lost 6 bases and J lost 4; bases outside the gene matches: 4. CDR3 length equals 13 residues. Germline CDR1 ENHRY, CDR2 SYGVKD. The CDR3 sequence is CAIRDRGRYEQYF. The CDR3, as DNA: TGTGCCATCAGGGACAGGGGAAGGTACGAGCAGTACTTC.

The count of this clone is one. This chain uses TRBV5-1 with TRBJ1-2; no reliable D call. Germline assignment: CDR1 SGHRS and CDR2 YFSETQ. This CDR3 is built from 12 residues. V was clipped by 5 bases and J by 3 bases, with 8 bases between them. In DNA, the CDR3 is TGCGCCAGCAGTGACAATTACTATGGCTACACCTTC. The encoded protein is CASSDNYYGYTF.